This T cell receptor (beta chain) is drawn from a study of Tregs in tolerant kidney transplant recipients. The CDR3 is 12 amino acids. The germline V gene encodes CDR1 SGDLS and CDR2 YYNGEE. V gave up 6 bases and J gave up 8 bases; unmatched junction bases: 4. On this clone: The antigen is undetermined.

Study-wide findings and caveats: Biological reproducibility was not directly addressed in this study. The most relevant donor-specific Treg TCRbeta repertoire apparently came from expansion with activated donor B cells. The small number of patients limits these findings pending further validation.

CD4+CD25+CD127- Tregs, CD4+CD25- non-Tregs, CD4 and CD8 cells were sorted. The protocol was immunoSEQ multiplex PCR, while the TCRdb copy is restricted to in-frame clones and leaves out a portion. The table shows approximately 90,000 clones, with more than 90% occurring only once. The receptor comes from a human donor in good health. The sequenced sample was CD8+ T cells from blood. This chain uses TRBV9 with TRBJ1-2, with 10 nucleotides matching TRBD1. The CDR3 bases are TGTGCCAGCACGGACAGGGGGAGAGGCTACACCTTC. Translating gives CASTDRGRGYTF.